This T cell receptor (beta chain) was retrieved from a study of T cell responses to AZD1222 COVID-19 vaccine. This clone was seen only a few times. Antigen unknown. Notes on the study in general: The study found Spike-specific TCR breadth and depth rose after two AZD1222 doses. Clonal diversity may have been underestimated, and the donors were mostly white British, with more females than males. Seropositive at baseline were only a handful of AZD1222 recipients.

Sequenced by immunoSEQ multiplex PCR; TCRdb stores in-frame clones only, minus some. The profile covers approximately 56,000 clones, with approximately 85% appearing a single time and around 16% taken by the ten largest. The TCR comes from an adult in good health. Sequenced here: peripheral blood, sampled on day 0 of AZD1222 vaccination.

The CDR3 sequence is CASSPGGEVYEQYF. The CDR3 nucleotides are TGTGCCAGCAGCCCCGGCGGGGAAGTCTACGAGCAGTACTTC. V usage is TRBV9 and J usage is TRBJ2-7; maybe TRBD2 (6 bases). Trimming took off 4 bases at V and 3 bases at J, with 14 bases between the two ends. CDR3 length: 14 amino acids. The germline gives CDR1 SGDLS, CDR2 YYNGEE.